These 21 T cell receptor beta chains were all obtained from the same sample, sequenced in a study of blood T cell repertoires in COVID-19. Some clones are missing from TCRdb's copy, which holds only in-frame ones; the method was immunoSEQ multiplex PCR. This table holds tens of thousands of clones, 80% to 95% found once. Sequenced sample: peripheral blood. These TCRs come from a woman in her sixties or seventies with active COVID-19.

The V and J genes are TRBV6-2 or TRBV6-3 and TRBJ2-6, with 7 nucleotides matching TRBD1. The CDR3 runs 18 residues. With V trimmed by 2 bases and J by 0 bases, 7 bases remained unmatched. Germline V CDR1 and CDR2: MNHEY, SVGEGT. CDR3 amino acids: CASSYGTTGSSGANVLTF. The CDR3 bases are TGTGCCAGCAGTTACGGAACGACAGGGAGCTCTGGGGCCAACGTCCTGACTTTC.

The chain employs TRBV12-3 or TRBV12-4 and TRBJ1-3; D remains unclear. The CDR3 length is 12 residues. The V end was cut by 6 bases, the J end by 3 bases, with 6 bases between. The CDR3 DNA is TGTGCCAGCAGCTTTATTGGAAACACCATATATTTT. This encodes CASSFIGNTIYF.

V and J are TRBV24-1 and TRBJ1-5; no reliable D call. The CDR3 consists of 15 residues. Germline loops: CDR1 KGHDR, CDR2 SFDVKD. V was shortened by 2 bases and J by 3 bases, with 10 bases between the two germline ends. CDR3 coding DNA: TGTGCCACCAGTGATTCAACGCGGGTCAATCAGCCCCAGCATTTT. Translation: CATSDSTRVNQPQHF.

The chain is built from TRBV28 and TRBJ2-7; no clear D gene. Trimming removed 3 bases from V and 3 bases from J, with 12 bases in between. The germline V gene has CDR1 MDHEN and CDR2 SYDVKM. CDR3 length: 14 amino acids. CDR3 in DNA: TGTGCCAGCAGTTTTATGGCCACCAGCTACGAGCAGTACTTC. Protein: CASSFMATSYEQYF.

The chain's CDR3 is CASSFGRGQETQYF. CDR3 in DNA: TGTGCCAGCAGTTTTGGGCGGGGACAAGAGACCCAGTACTTC. The chain employs TRBV28 and TRBJ2-5; TRBD2 might be the D (6 bases). Trimming cost V 3 bases and J 2 bases, with 10 bases left between them. Germline loops: CDR1 MDHEN, CDR2 SYDVKM. The CDR3 is 14 amino acids.

Only a few counts were recorded for this clone. In DNA, the CDR3 is TGTGCCAGCAGTCAACAGACAGGCGGCTACCAGCCCCAGCATTTT. This translates into CASSQQTGGYQPQHF. The gene calls are TRBV28 and TRBJ1-5, with D perhaps TRBD1 (6 bases). The CDR3 is 15 residues long. Germline loops: CDR1 MDHEN, CDR2 SYDVKM. Trimming pared 5 bases from V and 7 bases from J, leaving 18 bases between.

The chain couples TRBV6-2 or TRBV6-3 to TRBJ2-1; D may be TRBD1 (6 bases). The germline V gene has CDR1 MNHEY and CDR2 SVGEGT. The CDR3 contains 14 residues. Trimming cost V 5 bases and J 4 bases, with 12 bases left between them. CDR3 in DNA: TGTGCCAGCAGTCGGACAGTTGAATACAATGAGCAGTTCTTC. Protein product: CASSRTVEYNEQFF.

This clone was counted between two and nine times. The V gene is TRBV7-2, the J gene TRBJ1-3, with no clear D. The CDR3 sequence is 14 residues long. The germline CDR1 and CDR2 sequences are SGHTA and FQGNSA. The V and J ends lost 5 bases and 0 bases respectively, with 8 bases between them. The CDR3 reads CASSRSDSGNTIYF. The CDR3 nucleotides read TGTGCCAGCAGCAGGAGTGACTCTGGAAACACCATATATTTT.

The chain is built from TRBV7-2 and TRBJ2-1, with 11 bases aligning to TRBD2. This CDR3 is built from 14 residues. Germline V lookup: CDR1 SGHTA, CDR2 FQGNSA. The J segment lost 9 bases and the V segment lost 4 bases, leaving 5 bases of the junction unmatched. The DNA for the CDR3 is TGTGCCAGCAGCTCGACTAGCGGGGCCGGTGAGCAGTTCTTC. Translating gives CASSSTSGAGEQFF.

The genes are TRBV28 and TRBJ1-1, with 8 positions matching TRBD1. Unmatched junction bases numbered 9, after V lost 5 bases and J lost 4 bases. Germline CDR1 is MDHEN and CDR2 is SYDVKM. The length of the CDR3 is 15 residues. The CDR3 protein is CASSPYGQGSTEAFF. For the CDR3, the DNA is TGTGCCAGCAGTCCGTACGGACAGGGCAGCACTGAAGCTTTCTTT.

This rearrangement joins TRBV7-9 to TRBJ1-1; D is undetermined. The V end lost 1 base, the J end lost 5 bases, and 14 bases lay between the germline ends. This CDR3 has 15 residues. Germline V gives CDR1 SEHNR, CDR2 FQNEAQ (reference sequence). The CDR3 bases are TGTGCCAGCAGCTTAGATAAGGTGCGGCGGACTGAAGCTTTCTTT. Protein: CASSLDKVRRTEAFF. Looking up the rest from reference TRBV7-9 and TRBJ1-1 gives the full variable domain: DTGVSQNPRHKITKRGQNVTFRCDPISEHNRLYWYRQTLGQGPEFLTYFQNEAQLEKSRLLSDRFSAERPKGSFSTLEIQRTEQGDSAMYLCASSLDKVRRTEAFFGQGTRLTVV.

The chain employs TRBV4-3 and TRBJ2-1; weak D call: TRBD2 (6 bases). V lost 0 bases to trimming and J lost 10 bases, with 10 bases between them. The CDR3 consists of 13 residues. The germline gives CDR1 LGHNA, CDR2 YSLEER. In DNA form, the CDR3 reads TGCGCCAGCAGCCAAGAAGGAGGGGTCGAGCAGTTCTTC. This codes for CASSQEGGVEQFF.

This sequence joins TRBV5-1 and TRBJ2-2; a weak D match, TRBD1 (6 bases). V lost 4 bases and J lost 1, with 11 bases in between. This CDR3 region has 15 residues. Per the germline V gene, CDR1 is SGHRS and CDR2 is YFSETQ. CDR3 amino acids: CASSPMTGNTGELFF. CDR3 nucleotide sequence: TGCGCCAGCAGCCCTATGACAGGGAACACCGGGGAGCTGTTTTTT.

In its sample, this clone was seen a few times. V gene TRBV30 combines with J gene TRBJ1-5; 9 bases are shared with TRBD1. CDR1 is GTSNPN and CDR2 is SVGIG in the germline V gene (reference sequence). The CDR3 spans 14 residues. Trimming at V came to 2 bases and at J to 5 bases, leaving 4 bases not matched to a gene. The chain's CDR3 is CAWSRTGGHQPQHF. CDR3 sequence (DNA): TGTGCCTGGAGTCGTACAGGGGGCCATCAGCCCCAGCATTTT.

The rearrangement links TRBV5-1 to TRBJ2-1; no firm D call. This CDR3 region has 13 residues. The V gene's germline CDR1 is SGHRS and CDR2 YFSETQ. The ends were cut back, 0 bases at V and 7 bases at J, with 8 bases in the middle. The CDR3 here is CASSLVERNEQFF. The CDR3 DNA follows: TGCGCCAGCAGCTTGGTTGAGAGGAATGAGCAGTTCTTC.

The CDR3 here is CASSQVGRGRVDEQFF. The CDR3 DNA sequence: TGTGCCAGCAGCCAAGTGGGGCGAGGGAGGGTCGATGAGCAGTTCTTC. The chain couples TRBV3-1 (or the pseudogene TRBV3-2) to TRBJ2-1, with 7 bases matching TRBD2. Trimming cost V 1 base and J 8 bases; bases outside gene matches: 11. The CDR3 extends over 16 amino acids. Germline CDR1 is LGHDT and CDR2 is YNNKEL (reference sequence).

The chain uses TRBV27 and TRBJ1-6; tentative D call: TRBD1 (5 bases). CDR1 is MNHEY, CDR2 SMNVEV, per germline (reference sequence). This CDR3 is 14 amino acids long. V was trimmed by 4 bases and J by 7 bases, leaving 11 bases between them. CDR3 nucleotides: TGTGCCAGCAGTTCCACAGGAACCAATTCACCCCTCCACTTT. It yields the protein CASSSTGTNSPLHF.

The chain combines TRBV27 with TRBJ1-2; 9 bases fit TRBD1. The germline V gene encodes CDR1 MNHEY and CDR2 SMNVEV (reference sequence). The CDR3 length is 15 residues. The V segment lost 4 bases and the J segment 5 bases; nucleotides outside the gene matches: 8. CDR3 protein: CASSSLGQGTYGYTF. The CDR3 coding sequence is TGTGCCAGCAGTTCCTTAGGACAGGGGACGTATGGCTACACCTTC.

The chain employs TRBV19 and TRBJ1-3; D gene uncertain. The CDR3 contains 17 residues. Germline loops: CDR1 LNHDA, CDR2 SQIVND (reference sequence). With 2 bases removed from V and 1 base from J, the gap between germline ends came to 15 bases. The CDR3 bases are TGTGCCAGTAGTATATGGGCACGACAAACGTCTGGAAACACCATATATTTT. It specifies CASSIWARQTSGNTIYF.

V gene TRBV18 combines with J gene TRBJ2-5; weak D call: TRBD1 (7 bases). Germline V gene lookup returns CDR1 KGHSH and CDR2 LQKENI. The V end was cut by 6 bases, the J end by 4 bases, with 18 bases between. CDR3 size: 15 residues. The CDR3 protein is CASSESRRGAETQYF. CDR3 DNA: TGTGCCAGCTCTGAGTCTCGCAGGGGGGCAGAGACCCAGTACTTC.

The rearrangement links TRBV28 to TRBJ2-3; 7 bases match TRBD2. V lost 3 bases to trimming and J lost 6 bases; unmatched junction nucleotides: 9. CDR3 length: 15 amino acids. Per germline, CDR1 MDHEN and CDR2 SYDVKM. This chain's CDR3 is CASSLWRELVDTQYF. In DNA, the CDR3 is TGTGCCAGCAGTTTGTGGCGGGAGCTAGTGGATACGCAGTATTTT.